The rows below give T cell receptor beta chains drawn from one sample of a study of vaccination and CD4 T cells after COVID-19. TCRdb redid the calling of the PCR reads with MiXCR, one entry per CDR3 protein. Counted here are fewer than 20,000 distinct CDR3 sequences, roughly 52% occurring once; the ten biggest clones make up roughly 7.9%. These TCRs are of unknown antigen specificity. The specimen was CD4+ T cells from blood, cultured in vitro. The source is a human donor who had recovered from COVID-19. Both conserved end residues are part of each CDR3. A D gene is named only where the DNA matches it firmly. For some rows the clone size is stated as once, few or many, or as a class when expanded; others skip it.

-	-	TRBJ2-3	TRBV6-1	TGTGCCAGCAGGGACTTCCTTAGCACAGATACGCAGTATTTT	CASRDFLSTDTQYF
-	-	TRBJ1-2	TRBV7-2	TGTGCCAGCAGCCCCATAGGTGGCAAACGAAACTATGGCTACACCTTC	CASSPIGGKRNYGYTF
-	-	TRBJ2-5	TRBV27	TGTGCCAGCGGGTCGGGAAAGACCCAGTACTTC	CASGSGKTQYF
-	medium-sized	TRBJ1-2	TRBV7-9	TGTGCCAGCAGCTTAGAAGGATCGGTCCGGGGCTACACCTTC	CASSLEGSVRGYTF
TRBD1	-	TRBJ1-5	TRBV20-1	TGCAGTGCTAGGATGGGGACAGGGTATGATGGTAGCAATCAGCCCCAGCATTTT	CSARMGTGYDGSNQPQHF
TRBD1	-	TRBJ1-4	TRBV20-1	TGCAGTGCCATACAGGGGCAGGGGGATGAAAAACTGTTTTTT	CSAIQGQGDEKLFF
-	few	TRBJ1-2	TRBV28	TGTGCCAGCCGAACCCCCCAGGCGGGCAGTGCCTATGGCTACACCTTC	CASRTPQAGSAYGYTF
-	-	TRBJ1-2	TRBV7-2	TGTGCCAGCAGTTTTGACAGGACTAACTATGGCTACACCTTC	CASSFDRTNYGYTF
-	few	TRBJ1-3	TRBV10-2	TGCGCCAGCACTCAGCAGGGACGAGGAAACACCATATATTTT	CASTQQGRGNTIYF
TRBD1	-	TRBJ1-5	TRBV6-1	TGTGCCAGCAGCTGGGGAGCACCGGGACAGGGTGGCAATCAGCCCCAGCATTTT	CASSWGAPGQGGNQPQHF
TRBD1	few	TRBJ1-4	TRBV20-1	TGCAGTGCAAGACCGGGACAGGGTGGTGAAAAACTGTTTTTT	CSARPGQGGEKLFF
-	-	TRBJ1-5	TRBV12-3/TRBV12-4	TGTGCCAGCAGTTTCGCGGGAGATCAGCCCCAGCATTTT	CASSFAGDQPQHF
-	-	TRBJ2-1	TRBV10-1	TGCGCCAGCAGGGCCCGAAGGGGCAATGAGCAGTTCTTC	CASRARRGNEQFF
-	once	TRBJ2-7	TRBV6-1	TGTGCCAGCAGTGAAGCGCTTCCAGGTCAGGGGGGGGGCTACGAGCAGTACTTC	CASSEALPGQGGGYEQYF
TRBD2	few	TRBJ2-7	TRBV15	TGTGCCACCAGCAGAGATCTAGCGGGAGGGCTGTACGAGCAGTACTTC	CATSRDLAGGLYEQYF
-	few	TRBJ1-2	TRBV6-1	TGTGCCAGCGTATCAACGGGAACGAACTATGGCTACACCTTC	CASVSTGTNYGYTF
-	few	TRBJ1-1	TRBV12-3/TRBV12-4	TGTGCCAGCATTCCGGACGGGGCAGGACGGACGACGGCTTTCTTT	CASIPDGAGRTTAFF
TRBD1	-	TRBJ1-2	TRBV15	TGTGCCACCAGCAGAGTGGCAGGGGGCTTTTTTGGCTACACCTTC	CATSRVAGGFFGYTF
TRBD1	-	TRBJ1-1	TRBV2	TGTGCCAGCAGTGAAGGCCCCAGGGGGCGGAGAGCTTTCTTT	CASSEGPRGRRAFF
-	few	TRBJ1-5	TRBV24-1	TGTGCCACCAGTGATGCTCGGCAGCCCCAGCATTTT	CATSDARQPQHF
TRBD1	few	TRBJ1-5	TRBV5-5	TGTGCCAGCAGCTTGCGGGACAGTAATCAGCCCCAGCATTTT	CASSLRDSNQPQHF
-	-	TRBJ1-1	TRBV2	TGTGCCAGCAGCCCCGGACCCGCATCGGGAAGCACTGAAGCTTTCTTT	CASSPGPASGSTEAFF
-	-	TRBJ2-7	TRBV20-1	TGCAGTGCTAGGACGGGGATCTACGAGCAGTACTTC	CSARTGIYEQYF
-	once	TRBJ2-4	TRBV29-1	TGCAGCGTTGAGCTATTCGGACCGGCCAAAAACATTCAGTACTTC	CSVELFGPAKNIQYF
TRBD1	few	TRBJ2-4	TRBV2	TGTGCCAGCAGTACCGACAGGGAGAACATTCAGTACTTC	CASSTDRENIQYF
TRBD1	few	TRBJ1-5	TRBV28	TGTGCCAGCAGTCGACAGGGGAAAGCCCTGAGCAATCAGCCCCAGCATTTT	CASSRQGKALSNQPQHF
-	once	TRBJ2-7	TRBV5-3	TGTGCCAGCAGCCCAGAGAGGTATATCTACGAGCAGTACTTC	CASSPERYIYEQYF
-	few	TRBJ1-6	TRBV7-6	TGTGCCAGCAGCTCCAGAGGGACCGCGGATTCACCCCTCCACTTT	CASSSRGTADSPLHF